This T cell receptor (beta chain) was identified during a study of blood T cell repertoires in COVID-19 (dated by TCRdb to 2018 to 2020). A note on the overall study: Samples from collaborators originated in the United States, Italy and Spain and spanned both the acute and convalescent phases of COVID-19. The prospective study material was composed of cDNA or gDNA derived from T cells, B-cell-depleted T cells, or PBMCs. Deeply sampled blood TCRbeta repertoires from subjects exposed to, actively infected with, or recovered from COVID-19 were included in the dataset. The repertoires were released in a freely available public database meant as a resource for research on the immune response to SARS-CoV-2. The samples were drawn from the first 160 participants of the ongoing ImmuneRACE study and from 1,254 subjects provided by 6 global collaborators. Sample metadata almost always included a de-identified subject ID, COVID-19 status, age in years and sex. Where available, HLA class I and class II types were obtained from metadata supplied by the sample provider rather than from assay-based typing. Points the paper makes about the study in general: How much clinical and demographic metadata was included differed by source and by participant, and the metadata was provided uncurated.

About this clone itself: It lacks a known antigen. No quality values exist for individual bases; no much larger clone is one base distant.

In the prospective study, participants were roughly 18 to 89 years old, resided in 25 or so geographic areas of the United States, and were enrolled through a virtual design. Cohort assignment in the prospective study relied on participant-reported clinical history from a screening survey and a study questionnaire. Recovered participants in ImmuneRACE Cohort 3 were defined by two consecutive negative NP/OP PCR tests, clearance by a healthcare professional, or resolution of symptoms. In the prospective study, whole blood, serum and a nasopharyngeal or oropharyngeal swab were collected from each participant by mobile phlebotomists. Additional blood draws and questionnaires over a 2-month period could optionally be provided by prospective study participants. Before DNA extraction, blood samples from the prospective study were shipped at room temperature or frozen. Measured from the cysteine to the phenylalanine, the CDR3 is 19 residues long. The kept DNA is CDR3 alone, 57 bases in frame from the first base. The germline V gene gives CDR1 as LGHNA and CDR2 as YNFKEQ. The germline ends are 19 bases apart after V is trimmed by 4 bases and J by 0 bases.

TCRbeta CDR3 regions were amplified from genomic DNA using the immunoSEQ Assay, a bias-controlled multiplex PCR. Regarding the original processing steps: Nucleated cell counts per sample were estimated from amplification of reference gene primers within the assay. To quantify the absolute abundance of each unique TCRbeta CDR3 rearrangement, sequence reads were collapsed and filtered. For each sample, productive Simpson clonality was calculated by taking the square root of Simpson's diversity index across productive rearrangements. TCRdb mirrors the immuneACCESS table, restricted to in-frame sequences. Some clones are absent from its copies; in checked studies, under half trace to an unresolved V gene, and the reason for the others is unknown. The V and J calls and clone size are taken from that table; D and trimming were inferred from the DNA. The sample yields hundreds of thousands of clones; roughly 87% were counted once. The ten largest make up roughly 6.2% of the sample.

The source is a woman aged 40 to 49 who had recovered from COVID-19. What was sequenced was PBMCs or T cells enriched from blood (not recorded which). The chain is assembled from TRBV4-2 and TRBJ2-6, with a tentative D gene TRBD2 over 6 matching bases. The nucleotide sequence reads as follows: TGTGCCAGCAGCCCGGAGGGCCCGGGTCTAAGCTCTGGGGCCAACGTCCTGACTTTC. It encodes CASSPEGPGLSSGANVLTF.